This TCR beta chain was observed in a study of cytomegalovirus exposure and HLA in healthy donors. Findings and caveats of the study: Reports described diagnosis of cytomegalovirus status by the classifier as highly specific and sensitive. Trimming of TCR beta V- and J-genes showed a link, identified in a later analysis, to a missense DCLRE1C variant.

Amplification used 60 Vbeta primers and 13 Jbeta primers. TCRdb's table, derived via immunoSEQ multiplex PCR, lists solely in-frame clones and lacks some. The sample carries more than 200,000 clones, approximately 83% recorded once. This clone has only a few counts. Its specificity is unknown. J lost 3 bases, V lost 5 bases, and 4 bases had no gene match. Germline V gives CDR1 MNHEY, CDR2 SVGAGI. The CDR3 totals 13 residues. The specimen sequenced was PBMCs. This sequence originates from a girl aged 10-17 years in good health and CMV-seronegative. V is TRBV6-5 and J is TRBJ2-7, with 7 positions matching TRBD1. The DNA of the CDR3 is TGTGCCAGCAGTGCCGGGACAGACTACGAGCAGTACTTC. This encodes CASSAGTDYEQYF.